This T cell receptor beta chain was obtained from a study of tumor-infiltrating lymphocytes in localized non-small cell lung cancer. This clone was found a few times. Its antigen is unknown. Profiling relied on immunoSEQ multiplex PCR, and the TCRdb table lists in-frame clones only, not all of them. In the table there are about 18,000 clones, 78% of which are singletons. Study-wide results and limits: TCR sequencing covered a subset of patients with enough tissue. No T-cell fraction difference was seen between IM1 and IM2 tumors.

The receptor was isolated from a human donor with non-small cell lung cancer. What was sequenced was lung tumor tissue.

CDR3 amino acids: CASGRGSSGNTIYF. The CDR3 bases are TGTGCCAGCGGCCGGGGAAGCTCTGGAAACACCATATATTTT. The chain joins TRBV28 to TRBJ1-3; the D is unclear. This CDR3 region has 14 residues. With 8 bases removed from V and 0 bases from J, the gap between germline ends came to 11 bases. CDR1 and CDR2 (germline): MDHEN, SYDVKM.